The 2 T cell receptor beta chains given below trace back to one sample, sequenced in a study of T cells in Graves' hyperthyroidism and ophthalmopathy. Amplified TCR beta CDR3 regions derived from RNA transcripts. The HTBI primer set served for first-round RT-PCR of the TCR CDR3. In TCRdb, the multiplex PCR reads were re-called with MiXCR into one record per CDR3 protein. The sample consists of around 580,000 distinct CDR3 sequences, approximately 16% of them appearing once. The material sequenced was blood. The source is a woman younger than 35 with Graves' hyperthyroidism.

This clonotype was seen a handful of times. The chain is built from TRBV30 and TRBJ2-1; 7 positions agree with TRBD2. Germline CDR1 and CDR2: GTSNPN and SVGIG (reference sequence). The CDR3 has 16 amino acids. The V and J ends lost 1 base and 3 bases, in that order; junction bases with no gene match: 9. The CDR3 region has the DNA TGTGCCTGGAGTGAGGAGCCCGGGACTATCTACAATGAGCAGTTCTTC. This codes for CAWSEEPGTIYNEQFF.

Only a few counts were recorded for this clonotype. The CDR3 DNA is TGTGCCAGCACCCTAGGGTTACAGGGGGTGATCGAGCAGTACTTC. Protein product: CASTLGLQGVIEQYF. The chain recombines TRBV12-3 or TRBV12-4 with TRBJ2-7; 8 bases line up with TRBD1. Trimming at V came to 7 bases and at J to 6 bases, leaving 14 bases not matched to a gene. CDR3 length: 15 residues.